Listed here is a single T cell receptor beta chain. The data were obtained in a study of T cells after yellow fever vaccination. Study information: Fractions of low cell number were prepared using SMART-Seq v4 Ultra Low Input.

It was through 5'RACE template switching that TCR cDNA was made, with a universal primer site and UMIs added. One entry per CDR3 protein results from TCRdb running MiXCR on the 5' RACE reads. The sample yields fewer than 350,000 distinct CDR3 sequences, roughly 3.5% seen once. This CDR3 spans 16 amino acids. The V gene's germline CDR1 is KGHSH and CDR2 LQKENI. V was trimmed by 3 bases and J by 1 base, leaving 12 bases between them. The clonotype comes from a man aged 18 to 29 who received the YFV17D yellow fever vaccine. The J gene is TRBJ2-2, the V gene TRBV18; D might be TRBD1 (5 bases). The starting material was PBMCs, obtained on the day of the yellow fever booster vaccination. This CDR3 is CASSPPRAENTGELFF. In DNA form, the CDR3 reads TGTGCCAGCTCACCCCCCAGGGCGGAGAACACCGGGGAGCTGTTTTTT.